This TCR beta chain was sequenced for a study of radiotherapy plus CTLA-4 blockade in lung cancer. On the study more broadly: Of all patients, about 17% responded objectively and approximately 30% showed disease control. Study results and limitations: Radiotherapy with ipilimumab was followed by blood expansion of tumor-derived clones. Best predicting response, reportedly, were early blood T cell clone dynamics, with interferon-beta.

Focal radiation with ipilimumab CTLA-4 blockade was given to patients with chemo-refractory metastatic non-small-cell lung cancer. The data were produced by immunoSEQ multiplex PCR, yet TCRdb's version contains in-frame clones alone and is incomplete. The repertoire holds 90,000 or so clones, with 80% to 90% as singletons. The CDR3 totals 14 residues. The V and J ends lost 4 bases and 0 bases respectively, with 7 bases between them. Germline V gene lookup returns CDR1 MNHNY and CDR2 SVGAGI (reference sequence). In regard to this clone: Its antigen is currently unknown.

The source of this sequence is a human donor with non-small cell lung cancer who had stable disease on radiotherapy plus ipilimumab. The gene calls are TRBV6-6 and TRBJ1-3; the D gene is possibly TRBD1 (6 bases). Specimen: peripheral blood, collected from a patient treated with radiotherapy plus ipilimumab. The CDR3 coding sequence is TGTGCCAGCAGTTCGGACAGCTCTGGAAACACCATATATTTT. Amino acids: CASSSDSSGNTIYF.